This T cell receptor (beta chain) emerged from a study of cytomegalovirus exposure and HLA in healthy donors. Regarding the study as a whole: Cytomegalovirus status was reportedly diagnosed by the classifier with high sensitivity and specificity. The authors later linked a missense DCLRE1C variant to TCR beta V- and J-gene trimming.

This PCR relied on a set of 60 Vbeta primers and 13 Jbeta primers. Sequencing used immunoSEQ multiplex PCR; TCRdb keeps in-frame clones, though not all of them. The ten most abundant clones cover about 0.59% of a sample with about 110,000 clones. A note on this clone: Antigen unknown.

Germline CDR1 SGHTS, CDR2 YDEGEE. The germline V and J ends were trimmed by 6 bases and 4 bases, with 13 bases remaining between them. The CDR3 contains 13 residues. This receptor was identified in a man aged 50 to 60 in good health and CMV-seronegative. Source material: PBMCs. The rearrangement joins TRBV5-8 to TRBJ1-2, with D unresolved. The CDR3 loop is CASTMREGYGYTF. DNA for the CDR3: TGTGCCAGCACCATGAGGGAGGGCTATGGCTACACCTTC. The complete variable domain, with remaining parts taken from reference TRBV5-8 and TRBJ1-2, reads EAGVTQSPTHLIKTRGQQATLRCSPISGHTSVYWYQQALGLGLQFLLWYDEGEERNRGNFPPRFSGRQFPNYSSELNVNALELEDSALYLCASTMREGYGYTFGSGTRLTVV.